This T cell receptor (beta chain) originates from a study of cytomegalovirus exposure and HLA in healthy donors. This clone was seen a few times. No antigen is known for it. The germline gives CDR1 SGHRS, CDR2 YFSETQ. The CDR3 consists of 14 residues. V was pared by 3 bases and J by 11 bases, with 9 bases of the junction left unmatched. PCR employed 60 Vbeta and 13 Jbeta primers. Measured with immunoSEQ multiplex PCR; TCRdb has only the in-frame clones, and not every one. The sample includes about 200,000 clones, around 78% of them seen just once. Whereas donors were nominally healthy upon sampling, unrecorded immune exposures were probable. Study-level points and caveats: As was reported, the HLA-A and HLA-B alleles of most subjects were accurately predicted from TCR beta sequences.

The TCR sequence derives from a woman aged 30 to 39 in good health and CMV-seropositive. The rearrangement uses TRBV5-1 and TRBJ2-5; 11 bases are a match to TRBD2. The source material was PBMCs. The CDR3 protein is CASSSLAGGGEQYF. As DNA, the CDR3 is TGCGCCAGCAGCTCTCTAGCGGGGGGAGGTGAGCAGTACTTC.